The clone carrying this T cell receptor beta chain was counted between two and nine times. Its antigen is still unknown. Expressed TCRB transcripts got sequenced, as all isolated RNA was reverse transcribed. Data came from immunoSEQ multiplex PCR; TCRdb stores just in-frame clones and leaves some out. The table has about 650,000 clones, 9.5% to 15% seen once. The data were taken from a study of beta chain features in type 1 diabetes. Study results and limitations: Shorter templates might be favored by PCR, and equally so in patients and in controls. When Type 1 diabetes patients were examined, their TCRB CDR3s proved moderately but significantly shorter in all four CD4+ subsets.

The specimen sequenced was naive CD4+ T cells from blood. The sequence derives from a man aged 25 to 40 with type 1 diabetes.

The CDR3 region is CASSQFKGGSNEKLFF. The DNA for the CDR3 is TGCGCCAGCAGCCAGTTTAAAGGGGGTTCTAATGAAAAACTGTTTTTT. This chain uses TRBV4-3 with TRBJ1-4; D perhaps matches TRBD1 (6 bases). Germline V CDR1 and CDR2: LGHNA, YSLEER. V lost 3 bases and J 3 bases, leaving 14 bases between the germline ends. This CDR3 is 16 amino acids long.